Below, 22 T cell receptor beta chains from the same sample are listed, as sequenced in a study of T cell repertoires in cytomegalovirus infection. From the reads, TCRdb called clonotypes with MiXCR, one entry per CDR3 protein. Counted here are 250,000 to 400,000 distinct CDR3 sequences, around 25% occurring once; the ten biggest clones make up more than 10%. These receptors have no identified antigens. Sequencing was performed on cultured PBMCs, taken from culture after CMV antigen stimulation. These receptors all come from a human donor in good health (CMV status not recorded). Some clones in this sample may be carry-over from other donors' samples.

There are a few counts of this clonotype. V usage is TRBV20-1 and J usage is TRBJ2-1; 8 nucleotides line up with TRBD2. Trimming at V came to 3 bases and at J to 0 bases, leaving 1 base not matched to a gene. There are 14 residues in the CDR3. The germline V gene has CDR1 DFQATT and CDR2 SNEGSKA (reference sequence). In DNA, the CDR3 is TGCAGTGCTAGCGGGACTAGCTCCTACAATGAGCAGTTCTTC. This codes for CSASGTSSYNEQFF.

This clonotype showed up many times. This chain uses TRBV7-2 with TRBJ2-1, with D hard to call. CDR3 length equals 15 residues. With 5 bases removed from V and 3 bases from J, the gap between germline ends came to 14 bases. Germline CDR1 SGHTA, CDR2 FQGNSA. CDR3 nucleotide sequence: TGTGCCAGCAGCCCAACTGTAGGCGTCTACAATGAGCAGTTCTTC. Translation: CASSPTVGVYNEQFF.

The rearrangement links TRBV6-5 to TRBJ2-3; weak D call: TRBD1 (6 bases). The CDR3 is made up of 15 amino acids. CDR1 is MNHEY, CDR2 SVGAGI, per germline. V dropped 2 bases and J dropped 2 bases, with 11 bases sitting between them. The CDR3 spells CASSYEGVSTDTQYF. The CDR3 DNA is TGTGCCAGCAGTTACGAGGGGGTATCCACAGATACGCAGTATTTT.

The rearrangement uses TRBV6-2 or TRBV6-3 and TRBJ2-3; weak D call: TRBD1 (5 bases). Per the germline V gene, CDR1 is MNHEY and CDR2 is SVGEGT. Deletions cut 2 bases from V and 4 bases from J, with 10 bases between. The CDR3 runs 14 residues. CDR3 residues: CASSYRGSADTQYF. The CDR3 DNA is TGTGCCAGCAGTTACAGGGGATCGGCAGATACGCAGTATTTT.

This chain uses TRBV28 with TRBJ2-4; the D gene is possibly TRBD2 (6 bases). The V gene lost 5 bases and the J gene lost 7 bases, with 12 bases spanning the gap. The CDR3 covers 13 residues. CDR1 MDHEN and CDR2 SYDVKM come from the germline V gene. The CDR3: CASSPIAGNIQYF. The DNA for the CDR3 is TGTGCCAGCAGTCCGATCGCGGGGAACATTCAGTACTTC. Full variable domain (missing parts from reference TRBV28 and TRBJ2-4): DVKVTQSSRYLVKRTGEKVFLECVQDMDHENMFWYRQDPGLGLRLIYFSYDVKMKEKGDIPEGYSVSREKKERFSLILESASTNQTSMYLCASSPIAGNIQYFGAGTRLSVL.

In its sample, this clonotype was seen a few times. Possible read error: a much larger clone is one base away. The chain is built from TRBV11-2 and TRBJ2-3, with unresolved D. The CDR3 is 12 residues long. Trimming removed 1 base from V and 4 bases from J, with 3 bases in between. The germline CDR1 and CDR2 sequences are SGHAT and FQNNGV. The CDR3 nucleotides read TGTGCCAGCAGCTTAGGCTCAGATACGCAGTATTTT. This translates into CASSLGSDTQYF.

Notes on this clonotype: This may be a read error: a much more frequent sequence differs by one nucleotide. V usage is TRBV7-2 and J usage is TRBJ2-2; D is possibly TRBD2 (6 bases). CDR3 length equals 15 residues. Germline V lookup: CDR1 SGHTA, CDR2 FQGNSA. The CDR3 DNA sequence: TGTGCCAGCAGCTTATTGTCTAGCGACACCGGGGAGCTGGTTTTT. As protein: CASSLLSSDTGELVF.

J is TRBJ1-1 and V is TRBV6-2 or TRBV6-3; D is unresolved. This CDR3 comprises 13 residues. V lost 0 bases, J lost 6 bases, and 8 bases lay in between. Germline V lookup: CDR1 MNHEY, CDR2 SVGEGT. CDR3 protein: CASSYSIRSEAFF. CDR3 nucleotides: TGTGCCAGCAGTTACTCGATAAGATCTGAAGCTTTCTTT.

This clonotype was seen only a few times. This chain uses TRBV6-6 with TRBJ2-3, with 7 bases fitting TRBD2. Trimming removed 2 bases from V and 1 base from J; junction bases left unmatched: 6. The CDR3 is made up of 16 amino acids. In germline, CDR1 is MNHNY, CDR2 SVGAGI (reference sequence). DNA of the CDR3: TGTGCCAGCAGTTACGGGGCCACTAGCGGCACAGATACGCAGTATTTT. Amino acids: CASSYGATSGTDTQYF.

Concerning this clonotype itself: An end of the junction does not agree with germline; a read error may underlie this. The V and J genes are TRBV2 and TRBJ1-6, with TRBD1 matching 7 bases. The CDR3 totals 15 residues. CDR1 and CDR2 (germline): SNHLY, FYNNEI. CDR3 loop: CASSAPAGGNTPLHF. The CDR3 nucleotides read TGTGCCAGCAGCGCACCCGCAGGGGGTAATACACCCCTCCACTTT.

This clonotype has just a few counts. The chain joins TRBV20-1 to TRBJ1-1, with unresolved D. The V and J ends lost 2 bases and 1 base respectively, with 8 bases between them. The germline CDR1 and CDR2 sequences are DFQATT and SNEGSKA (reference sequence). This CDR3 spans 13 amino acids. The CDR3 DNA sequence: TGCAGTGCTAGACTTGCACCGAACACTGAAGCTTTCTTT. It specifies CSARLAPNTEAFF.

The V gene is TRBV30, the J gene TRBJ2-7, with a tentative D call TRBD2 (6 bases). Trimming cost V 4 bases and J 4 bases, with 23 bases left between them. CDR1 is GTSNPN, CDR2 SVGIG, per germline (reference sequence). This CDR3 contains 16 residues. The CDR3 DNA reads as TGTGCCTGGAATTATGTAGGACGGGGGAGGAATTACGAGCAGTACTTC. This encodes CAWNYVGRGRNYEQYF.

The chain joins TRBV27 to TRBJ2-7, with 8 bases aligning to TRBD2. Germline CDR1 and CDR2: MNHEY and SMNVEV (reference sequence). The CDR3 is 13 amino acids. Germline trimming cut 4 bases from V and 3 bases from J; bases unmatched to any gene: 2. This CDR3 is CASSYREGYEQYF. CDR3 nucleotide sequence: TGTGCCAGCAGTTATCGGGAGGGCTACGAGCAGTACTTC.

The J gene is TRBJ1-4, the V gene TRBV9; D gene uncertain. V gave up 1 base and J gave up 0 bases, with 4 bases separating them. The germline CDR1 and CDR2 sequences are SGDLS and YYNGEE. The CDR3 length is 14 residues. This CDR3 reads CASSVSPTNEKLFF. The CDR3 DNA sequence: TGTGCCAGCAGCGTATCCCCAACTAATGAAAAACTGTTTTTT.

V and J are TRBV27 and TRBJ2-1; 11 bases are a match to TRBD2. In germline, CDR1 is MNHEY, CDR2 SMNVEV (reference sequence). V was pared by 6 bases and J by 4 bases, with 5 bases of the junction left unmatched. CDR3 length: 15 residues. DNA for the CDR3: TGTGCCAGCAGCCCACTAGCGGGAGCTTACAATGAGCAGTTCTTC. Amino acid sequence: CASSPLAGAYNEQFF.

The CDR3 spells CSARVTGTGVSNTQYF. The CDR3 DNA follows: TGCAGTGCTAGAGTCACCGGGACAGGGGTGTCCAATACGCAGTATTTT. This rearrangement joins TRBV20-1 to TRBJ2-3; 10 bases map to TRBD1. This CDR3 has 16 residues. The germline V gene encodes CDR1 DFQATT and CDR2 SNEGSKA (reference sequence). With V trimmed by 1 base and J by 7 bases, 11 bases remained unmatched.

This chain joins TRBV7-9 and TRBJ2-5; D not certain. Trimming took off 3 bases at V and 5 bases at J, with 13 bases between the two ends. The germline CDR1 and CDR2 sequences are SEHNR and FQNEAQ (reference sequence). This CDR3 contains 14 residues. The chain's CDR3 is CASSFLSPAETQYF. As DNA, the CDR3 is TGTGCCAGCAGCTTTCTATCCCCGGCGGAGACCCAGTACTTC.

The chain combines TRBV12-3 or TRBV12-4 with TRBJ2-2; 8 nucleotides match TRBD1. This CDR3 has 14 residues. The junction had 4 bases not matched to a gene; V was cut back by 5 bases and J by 5 bases. The CDR3 DNA reads TGTGCCAGCAGTCAGACAGGGGTAACCGGGGAGCTGTTTTTT. It codes for CASSQTGVTGELFF.

The chain joins TRBV6-2 or TRBV6-3 to TRBJ1-1; D is unclear. Between the trimmed V and J ends, which lost 2 bases and 1 base, there was a span of 11 bases. Germline V gene data show CDR1 as MNHEY and CDR2 as SVGEGT. The length of the CDR3 is 15 residues. CDR3 DNA: TGTGCCAGCAGTTACAGTGTAGTACCGAACACTGAAGCTTTCTTT. This encodes CASSYSVVPNTEAFF.

Note on this clonotype: This is likely a read error, given that the CDR3 carries no conserved phenylalanine or tryptophan at its end. The limits of the CDR3 on the DNA are not certain, so only TCRdb's listed CDR3 is given. The V call is TRBV28, the J call TRBJ2-7; the tabulated D call, TRBD2, remains unverified against the DNA. Germline CDR1 is MDHEN and CDR2 is SYDVKM. The CDR3 is 9 amino acids long, termini counted. The chain's CDR3 is CASTPPTLL.

This sequence joins TRBV29-1 and TRBJ2-7, with 11 bases matching TRBD2. The trim removed 5 bases at V and 7 bases at J, leaving 7 bases unmatched. This CDR3 has 13 amino acids. CDR1 is SQVTM and CDR2 is ANQGSEA in the germline V gene. CDR3 residues: CSVQTSGTGEQYV. In DNA, the CDR3 is TGCAGCGTTCAGACTAGCGGGACGGGAGAGCAGTACGTC.

This clonotype came up many times. The chain recombines TRBV7-9 with TRBJ2-3, with 11 bases identical to TRBD2. The CDR3 totals 15 residues. Germline loops: CDR1 SEHNR, CDR2 FQNEAQ (reference sequence). V was pared by 8 bases and J by 1 base, with 5 bases of the junction left unmatched. Here the CDR3 DNA reads TGTGCCAGCGGAGAACTAGCGGGAGGCACAGATACGCAGTATTTT. This sequence encodes CASGELAGGTDTQYF.